This entry describes one TCR beta chain. V trimming: 1 base; J trimming: 7 bases; junction bases outside the gene matches: 13. From germline, CDR1 is MGHRA and CDR2 YSYEKL. This CDR3 comprises 17 residues. This sample was included in a study of control samples from healthy donors and cancer patients. Sequenced by immunoSEQ multiplex PCR; TCRdb stores in-frame clones only, minus some. Of roughly 180,000 clones listed, roughly 92% are singletons. The source of this sequence is a woman aged 18-29 years in good health. This chain uses TRBV4-1 with TRBJ1-2; 9 bases are a match to TRBD1. Sequenced material: blood. The CDR3 sequence: CASSQVSLRGQGSGYTF. Here the CDR3 DNA reads TGCGCCAGCAGCCAAGTATCCCTCCGGGGACAGGGCTCTGGCTACACCTTC.